The rows below give T cell receptor beta chains drawn from one sample of a study of T-cell memory formation after mild COVID-19. Via MiXCR, TCRdb re-called the 5' RACE reads, giving one row per CDR3 protein. The sample consists of some 130,000 distinct CDR3 sequences, approximately 16% of them appearing once. What was sequenced was PBMCs or a T cell subset sorted from them (not recorded which). These receptors were collected from an adult woman who had mild COVID-19 (a few samples of this study predate the infection). Cell type and time point are not known. Each CDR3 is given with its conserved first and last residue. A D gene is named only where the DNA matches it firmly. Clone size is shown for a subset of rows, as once, few, many or a class of expanded clone.

>TRBV5-5|.|TRBD1|TRBJ1-1
TGTGCCAGCAGCTTGTACCCGGACAGGGAGAACACTGAAGCTTTCTTT
CASSLYPDRENTEAFF
>TRBV7-2|many|TRBD2|TRBJ2-6
TGTGCCAGCAGCCTTAGGGCTAGCGGGACCCAGGGAGGGGCCAACGTCCTGACTTTC
CASSLRASGTQGGANVLTF
>TRBV6-2/TRBV6-3|.|.|TRBJ2-1
TGTGCCAGCAGTTCCTATGGGATTTGGAGCGCCAATGAGCAGTTCTTC
CASSSYGIWSANEQFF
>TRBV4-3|.|.|TRBJ2-3
TGCGCCAGCAGCCAAGAATGGGTTGGGACTCGCACAGATACGCAGTATTTT
CASSQEWVGTRTDTQYF
>TRBV19|few|.|TRBJ2-3
TGTGCCAGTAGTGTCTCGGGACTGGGCACAGATACGCAGTATTTT
CASSVSGLGTDTQYF
>TRBV29-1|few|.|TRBJ2-5
TGCAGCGTTGTGACAGCCCCCCAAGAGACCCAGTACTTC
CSVVTAPQETQYF
>TRBV7-2|few|.|TRBJ2-1
TGTGCCAGCAGCTTAGAGTTCCTGGTGAGCTCCTACAATGAGCAGTTCTTC
CASSLEFLVSSYNEQFF
>TRBV30|.|TRBD1|TRBJ2-1
TGTGCCTGGAGTGGGACAGGTGAGCAGTTCTTC
CAWSGTGEQFF
>TRBV7-9|few|.|TRBJ2-5
TGTGCCAGCAGACGAGAAGAAGAGACCCAGTACTTC
CASRREEETQYF
>TRBV7-6|few|TRBD1|TRBJ2-7
TGTGCCAGCAGCTCAACCTTACAGGGGGGAGAGCAGTACTTC
CASSSTLQGGEQYF
>TRBV5-1|.|.|TRBJ1-2
TGCGCCAGCAGCTTCGGTGACCAGAAGACCTTC
CASSFGDQKTF
>TRBV7-3|few|TRBD2|TRBJ2-3
TGTGCCAGCAGCCCCCTGAGCGGGGGGTTAACAGATACGCAGTATTTT
CASSPLSGGLTDTQYF
>TRBV6-5|.|.|TRBJ1-1
TGTGCCAGCAGTTACCGGACTGAAGCTTTCTTT
CASSYRTEAFF
>TRBV9|few|.|TRBJ2-2
TGTGCCAGCAGCCCTAGGGTAGTTGGGGGCAGCGGGGAGCTGTTTTTT
CASSPRVVGGSGELFF
>TRBV4-1|few|TRBD2|TRBJ2-5
TGCGCCAGCAGCCAAGAGACTAGCGGGGGGGCCAGTCGAGAGACCCAGTACTTC
CASSQETSGGASRETQYF
>TRBV9|few|.|TRBJ2-1
TGTGCCAGCAGCGTTACTCTTTGGACCAATGAGCAGTTCTTC
CASSVTLWTNEQFF
>TRBV24-1|few|TRBD2|TRBJ2-1
TGTGCCACCAGTGACGCAGCGGGAGGGAACAATGAGCAGTTCTTC
CATSDAAGGNNEQFF
>TRBV11-2|many|.|TRBJ2-1
TGTGCCAGCAGCCTGGACCTTAGCTCCTACAATGAGCAGTTCTTC
CASSLDLSSYNEQFF
>TRBV4-1|.|.|TRBJ1-1
TGCGCCAGCAGCCAACGCTCCGGACTGGGAAAGGCTTTCTTT
CASSQRSGLGKAFF
>TRBV20-1|few|TRBD2|TRBJ2-7
TGCAGTGCCAGGAATTTGGGGACTAGCATGATGGGCGAGCAGTACTTC
CSARNLGTSMMGEQYF